Shown below are 19 T cell receptor beta chains from a single sample sequenced in a study of blood T cell repertoires in COVID-19. The protocol was immunoSEQ multiplex PCR, while the TCRdb copy is restricted to in-frame clones and leaves out a portion. The sample lists around 150,000 clones; 84% were seen once. Sequencing was carried out using peripheral blood. The receptors were gathered from a man between 25 and 39 years old with COVID-19, enrolled during active disease.

This clone occurred a few times. The DNA for the CDR3 is TGTGCCAGCTCACCCCGACAGGGGTGGGCCTACGAGCAGTACTTC. This codes for CASSPRQGWAYEQYF. The J gene is TRBJ2-7, the V gene TRBV18, with 8 positions matching TRBD1. The CDR3 contains 15 residues. Germline V gene sequence: CDR1 KGHSH, CDR2 LQKENI. Trimming cost V 3 bases and J 2 bases; bases outside gene matches: 6.

This CDR3 reads CASSLMGGSDEQYF. The CDR3 DNA is TGTGCCAGCAGCCTCATGGGCGGGAGCGACGAGCAGTACTTC. This rearrangement joins TRBV6-2 or TRBV6-3 to TRBJ2-7; 7 bases line up with TRBD2. The germline V gene has CDR1 MNHEY and CDR2 SVGEGT. This CDR3 has 14 residues. V lost 6 bases, J lost 5 bases, and 10 bases stayed unmatched.

CDR3 nucleotide sequence: TGTGCCAGCAGCCAATACGGGACTAGCGGAAGAAATGAGCAGTTCTTC. This sequence encodes CASSQYGTSGRNEQFF. The chain recombines TRBV14 with TRBJ2-1; 11 bases are shared with TRBD2. The CDR3 contains 16 residues. Germline CDR1 is SGHDN and CDR2 is FVKESK. Germline trimming cut 2 bases from V and 7 bases from J; bases unmatched to any gene: 7. The entire variable domain, with the rest obtained from reference TRBV14 and TRBJ2-1, is as follows: EAGVTQFPSHSVIEKGQTVTLRCDPISGHDNLYWYRRVMGKEIKFLLHFVKESKQDESGMPNNRFLAERTGGTYSTLKVQPAELEDSGVYFCASSQYGTSGRNEQFFGPGTRLTVL.

This sequence joins TRBV7-8 and TRBJ2-3; 15 positions match TRBD2. The CDR3 extends over 19 amino acids. In germline, CDR1 is SGHVS, CDR2 FQNEAQ. Unmatched junction bases numbered 11, after V lost 5 bases and J lost 2 bases. The CDR3: CASSPIGTSGRLITDTQYF. The CDR3 DNA reads TGTGCCAGCAGCCCTATCGGGACTAGCGGGAGGCTCATCACAGATACGCAGTATTTT.

The rearrangement joins TRBV14 to TRBJ2-7; 7 bases fit TRBD1. V lost 7 bases, J lost 6 bases, and 15 bases stayed unmatched. The length of the CDR3 is 15 residues. The germline V gene encodes CDR1 SGHDN and CDR2 FVKESK. In nucleotides, the CDR3 is TGTGCCAGCACCCGAGGGGGAACAGGGGCTACCGAGCAGTACTTC. This gives the protein CASTRGGTGATEQYF.

The V call is TRBV28, the J call TRBJ2-3, with D perhaps matching TRBD2 (6 bases). V lost 3 bases and J 2 bases, leaving 15 bases between the germline ends. The CDR3 length is 16 residues. CDR1 is MDHEN and CDR2 is SYDVKM in the germline V gene. The CDR3 region has the DNA TGTGCCAGCAGTTTTTCGGGAGCCGCATTCACAGATACGCAGTATTTT. This codes for CASSFSGAAFTDTQYF.

The V gene is TRBV3-1 (or the pseudogene TRBV3-2), the J gene TRBJ2-4; 12 nucleotides align to TRBD2. The CDR3 is made up of 15 amino acids. Germline CDR1 and CDR2: LGHDT and YNNKEL (reference sequence). Germline trimming cut 2 bases from V and 6 bases from J; bases unmatched to any gene: 2. CDR3 residues: CASSQLAGGLNIQYF. The CDR3 nucleotides read TGTGCCAGCAGCCAACTAGCGGGAGGGTTAAACATTCAGTACTTC.

The chain has TRBV5-6 and TRBJ2-7, with TRBD1 matching over 7 bases. Trimming cost V 0 bases and J 0 bases; bases outside gene matches: 9. In germline, CDR1 is SGHDT, CDR2 YYEEEE. There are 17 residues in the CDR3. CDR3 in amino acids: CASSLGGSTGSSYEQYF. The CDR3 region has the DNA TGTGCCAGCAGCTTGGGGGGGTCGACAGGGAGCTCCTACGAGCAGTACTTC.

The rearrangement uses TRBV19 and TRBJ2-5; TRBD2 is a possible D gene (5 bases). Trimming removed 4 bases at V and 6 bases at J, with 18 bases between. CDR3 size: 15 residues. Germline lookup yields CDR1 LNHDA and CDR2 SQIVND (reference sequence). The CDR3 sequence is CASSKDWTDGQTQYF. The CDR3, as DNA: TGTGCCAGTAGTAAGGACTGGACCGACGGACAGACCCAGTACTTC.

This clone was seen at least ten times. Other DNA sequences in this specimen translate into the identical CDR3. This sequence joins TRBV6-5 and TRBJ2-1; D is undetermined. V lost 4 bases and J lost 5, with 12 bases in between. Germline CDR1 reads MNHEY; CDR2 reads SVGAGI. The CDR3 loop spans 14 amino acids. The CDR3 spells CASSLRGSHNEQFF. Here the CDR3 DNA reads TGTGCCAGCAGTTTACGTGGCTCACACAATGAGCAGTTCTTC.

The rearrangement links TRBV30 to TRBJ1-2, with TRBD1 matching over 8 bases. V lost 0 bases to trimming and J lost 2 bases; unmatched junction nucleotides: 5. Germline assignment: CDR1 GTSNPN and CDR2 SVGIG (reference sequence). The CDR3 spans 15 residues. This chain's CDR3 is CAWSVPRGLNYGYTF. The CDR3 DNA sequence: TGTGCCTGGAGTGTACCCAGGGGGCTAAACTATGGCTACACCTTC.

In DNA form, the CDR3 reads TGCGCCAGCAGCCCGAGAAAGGACAGGGCGTACGGCTACACCTTC. Residues: CASSPRKDRAYGYTF. The V gene is TRBV4-3, the J gene TRBJ1-2, with TRBD1 matching 8 bases. The CDR3 has 15 residues. The J segment lost 8 bases and the V segment lost 4 bases, leaving 12 bases of the junction unmatched. Germline CDR1 LGHNA, CDR2 YSLEER.

This chain links TRBV7-2 with TRBJ1-2, with D possibly being TRBD1 (5 bases). Germline assignment: CDR1 SGHTA and CDR2 FQGNSA. Deletions cut 2 bases from V and 10 bases from J, with 17 bases between. The CDR3 runs to 14 residues. The CDR3 bases are TGTGCCAGCAGCTTAAAAGGCGGGACGGAGATCTACACCTTC. Its translation is CASSLKGGTEIYTF.

The chain joins TRBV24-1 to TRBJ1-2; perhaps TRBD1 as D (6 bases). Looked up from germline, CDR1 is KGHDR and CDR2 is SFDVKD. CDR3 size: 13 residues. The V end was cut by 3 bases, the J end by 8 bases, with 12 bases between. CDR3 sequence: CATSDPQGWGYTF. CDR3 DNA: TGTGCCACCAGTGATCCACAGGGCTGGGGCTACACCTTC.

This chain connects TRBV5-1 to TRBJ2-1, with 10 bases identical to TRBD2. This CDR3 has 14 residues. CDR1 is SGHRS and CDR2 is YFSETQ in the germline V gene. The V segment lost 0 bases and the J segment 14 bases; nucleotides outside the gene matches: 8. CDR3 sequence (DNA): TGCGCCAGCAGCTTGGTTGAGCGGGAGGGTATGAAGTTCTTC. Its protein product is CASSLVEREGMKFF.

A note on this clone: A junction boundary mismatches the germline segment, possibly from a read error. The genes are TRBV7-7 and TRBJ2-5; D possibly corresponds to TRBD1 (6 bases). The CDR3 has 15 amino acids. CDR1 is SSHAT and CDR2 is FNYEAQ in the germline V gene (reference sequence). The CDR3 sequence is CASSLGGAYQETQYF. CDR3 coding DNA: TGTGCTAGCAGCTTAGGGGGAGCGTACCAAGAGACCCAGTACTTC.

The chain joins TRBV6-4 to TRBJ2-1; 7 bases are shared with TRBD2. Germline lookup yields CDR1 MRHNA and CDR2 SNTAGT. Trimming at V came to 0 bases and at J to 5 bases, leaving 7 bases not matched to a gene. The CDR3 is 16 residues long. The CDR3 loop reads CASSDSASGGHNEQFF. DNA of the CDR3: TGTGCCAGCAGTGACTCCGCTAGCGGAGGTCACAATGAGCAGTTCTTC.

In the case of this clone: The sample contains more than one DNA sequence encoding this CDR3. V gene TRBV5-4 combines with J gene TRBJ1-4; possibly TRBD1 for D (6 bases). Per germline, CDR1 SGHNT and CDR2 YYREEE (reference sequence). CDR3 length: 14 amino acids. V was clipped by 4 bases and J by 5 bases, with 12 bases between them. CDR3 sequence (DNA): TGTGCCAGCAGCCCAGGACAGCCCAATGAAAAACTGTTTTTT. This encodes CASSPGQPNEKLFF. Combining the CDR3 with reference TRBV5-4 and TRBJ1-4 gives the whole variable domain ETGVTQSPTHLIKTRGQQVTLRCSSQSGHNTVSWYQQALGQGPQFIFQYYREEENGRGNFPPRFSGLQFPNYSSELNVNALELDDSALYLCASSPGQPNEKLFFGSGTQLSVL.

This clone was found a few times. This sequence joins TRBV10-3 and TRBJ2-1; D might be TRBD2 (6 bases). With 4 bases removed from V and 0 bases from J, the gap between germline ends came to 22 bases. The CDR3 has 19 residues. CDR1 and CDR2 (germline): ENHRY, SYGVKD. This CDR3 reads CAISVTSPFTKSSYNEQFF. Written as DNA, the CDR3 is TGTGCCATCAGTGTAACTAGCCCATTCACCAAGAGCTCCTACAATGAGCAGTTCTTC.